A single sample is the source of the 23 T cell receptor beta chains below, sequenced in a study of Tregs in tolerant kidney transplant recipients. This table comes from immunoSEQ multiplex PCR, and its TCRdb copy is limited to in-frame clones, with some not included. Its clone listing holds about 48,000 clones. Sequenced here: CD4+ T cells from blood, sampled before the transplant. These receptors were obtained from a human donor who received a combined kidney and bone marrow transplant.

The covered CDR3 bases are TGTGCCAGCAGGGAGGGACAGCAGACCTATGGC. Its translation is CASREGQQTYG. The whole CDR3 sequence reads CASREGQQTYGYTF. The chain is built from TRBV2 and TRBJ1-2; 7 nucleotides agree with TRBD1. Read data end 3 residues before the CDR3 end; the end is taken from the germline J gene. J was trimmed by 4 bases and V by 6 bases; bases with no gene match: 8. The CDR3 contains 14 residues. Germline-derived CDR1 and CDR2 are SNHLY and FYNNEI.

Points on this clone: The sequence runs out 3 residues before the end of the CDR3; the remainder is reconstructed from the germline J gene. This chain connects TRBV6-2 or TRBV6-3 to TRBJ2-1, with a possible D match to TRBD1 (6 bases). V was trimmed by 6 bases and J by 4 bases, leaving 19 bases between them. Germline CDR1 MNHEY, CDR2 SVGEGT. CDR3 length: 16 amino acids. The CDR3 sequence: CASSSRDKPLYNEQFF. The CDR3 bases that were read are TGTGCCAGCAGCTCTAGGGACAAGCCGCTATACAATGAG.

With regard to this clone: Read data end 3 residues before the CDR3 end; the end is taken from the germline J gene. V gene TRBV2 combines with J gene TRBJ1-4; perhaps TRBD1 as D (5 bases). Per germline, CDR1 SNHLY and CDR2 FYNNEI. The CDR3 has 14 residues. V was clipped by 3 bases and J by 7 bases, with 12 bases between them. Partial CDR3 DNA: TGTGCCAGCAGTGAGGGTAGGGGTGGTGAAAAA. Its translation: CASSEGRGGEK. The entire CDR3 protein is CASSEGRGGEKLFF.

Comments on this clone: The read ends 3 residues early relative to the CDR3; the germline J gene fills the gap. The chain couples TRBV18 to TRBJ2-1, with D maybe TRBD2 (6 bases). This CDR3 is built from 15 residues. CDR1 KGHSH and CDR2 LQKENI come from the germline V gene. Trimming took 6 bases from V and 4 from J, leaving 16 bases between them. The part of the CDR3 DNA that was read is TGTGCCAGCTCCCAAGCGGGCTCGGGATACAATGAG. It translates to CASSQAGSGYNE. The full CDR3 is CASSQAGSGYNEQFF.

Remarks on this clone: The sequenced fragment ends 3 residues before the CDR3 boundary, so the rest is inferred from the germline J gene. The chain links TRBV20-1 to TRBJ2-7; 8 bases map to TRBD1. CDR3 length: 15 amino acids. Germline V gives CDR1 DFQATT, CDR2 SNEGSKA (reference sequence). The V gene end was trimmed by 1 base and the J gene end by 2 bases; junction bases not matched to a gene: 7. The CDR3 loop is CSARVPGQATYEQYF. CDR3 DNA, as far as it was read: TGCAGTGCTAGAGTACCGGGACAGGCTACCTACGAG.

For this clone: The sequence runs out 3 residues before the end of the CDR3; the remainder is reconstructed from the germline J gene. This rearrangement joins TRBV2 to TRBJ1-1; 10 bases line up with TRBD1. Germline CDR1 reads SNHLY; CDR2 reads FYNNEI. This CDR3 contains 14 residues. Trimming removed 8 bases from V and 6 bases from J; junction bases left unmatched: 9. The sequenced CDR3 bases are TGTGCCAGCGCTGGTGACAGGGGGCTCTCTGAA. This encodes CASAGDRGLSE. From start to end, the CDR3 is CASAGDRGLSEAFF.

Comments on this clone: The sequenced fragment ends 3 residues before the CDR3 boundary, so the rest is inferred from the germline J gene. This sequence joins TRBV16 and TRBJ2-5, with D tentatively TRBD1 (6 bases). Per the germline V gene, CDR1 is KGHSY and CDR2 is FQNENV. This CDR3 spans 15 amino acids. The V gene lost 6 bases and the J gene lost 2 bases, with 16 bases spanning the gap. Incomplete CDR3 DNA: TGTGCCAGCAGTTCACAGGGAGAGGGGCAAGAGACC. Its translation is CASSSQGEGQET. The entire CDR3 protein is CASSSQGEGQETQYF.

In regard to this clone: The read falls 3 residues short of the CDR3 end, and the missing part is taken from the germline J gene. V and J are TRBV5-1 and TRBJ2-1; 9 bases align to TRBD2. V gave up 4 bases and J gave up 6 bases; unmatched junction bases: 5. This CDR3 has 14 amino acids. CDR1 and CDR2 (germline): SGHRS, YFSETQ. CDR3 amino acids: CASSIGTSPNEQFF. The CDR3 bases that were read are TGCGCCAGCAGCATAGGGACTAGCCCCAATGAG.

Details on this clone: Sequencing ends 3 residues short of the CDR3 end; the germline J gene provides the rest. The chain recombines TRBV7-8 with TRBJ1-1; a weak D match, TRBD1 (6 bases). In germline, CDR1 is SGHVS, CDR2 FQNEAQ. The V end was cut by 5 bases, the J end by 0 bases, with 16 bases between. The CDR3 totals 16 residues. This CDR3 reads CASSPDRLGMNTEAFF. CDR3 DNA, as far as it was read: TGTGCCAGCAGCCCCGACAGGTTAGGGATGAACACTGAA.

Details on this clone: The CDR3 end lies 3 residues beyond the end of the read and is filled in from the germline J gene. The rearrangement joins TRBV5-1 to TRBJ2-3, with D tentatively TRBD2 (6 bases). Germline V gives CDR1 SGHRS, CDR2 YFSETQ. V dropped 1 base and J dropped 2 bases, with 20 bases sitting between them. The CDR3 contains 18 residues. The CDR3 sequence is CASSLRGFTGVFTDTQYF. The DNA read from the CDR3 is TGCGCCAGCAGCTTGCGGGGTTTCACGGGGGTGTTCACAGATACG.

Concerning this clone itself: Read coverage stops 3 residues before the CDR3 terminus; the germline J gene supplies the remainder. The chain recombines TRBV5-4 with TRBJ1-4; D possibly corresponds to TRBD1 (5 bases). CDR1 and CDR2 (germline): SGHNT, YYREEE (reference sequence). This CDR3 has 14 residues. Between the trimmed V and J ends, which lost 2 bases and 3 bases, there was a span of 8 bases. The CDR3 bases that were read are TGTGCCAGCAGCTTCAAAGGGGCTAATGAAAAA. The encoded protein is CASSFKGANEK. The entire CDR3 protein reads CASSFKGANEKLFF.

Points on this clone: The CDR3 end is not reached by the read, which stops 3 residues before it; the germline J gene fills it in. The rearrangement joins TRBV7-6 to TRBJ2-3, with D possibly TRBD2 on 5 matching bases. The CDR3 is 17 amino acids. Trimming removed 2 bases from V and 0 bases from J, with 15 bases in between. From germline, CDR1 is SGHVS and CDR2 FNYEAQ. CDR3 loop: CASSLRPGGQSTDTQYF. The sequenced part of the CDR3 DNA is TGTGCCAGCAGCTTACGCCCAGGCGGGCAGAGCACAGATACG.

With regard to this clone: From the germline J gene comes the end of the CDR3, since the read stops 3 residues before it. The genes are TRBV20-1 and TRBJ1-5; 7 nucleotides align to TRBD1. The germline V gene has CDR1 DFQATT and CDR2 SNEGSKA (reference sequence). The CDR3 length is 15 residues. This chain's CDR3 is CSPRFPGQSNQPQHF. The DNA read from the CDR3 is TGCAGCCCACGCTTTCCGGGACAGAGCAATCAGCCC.

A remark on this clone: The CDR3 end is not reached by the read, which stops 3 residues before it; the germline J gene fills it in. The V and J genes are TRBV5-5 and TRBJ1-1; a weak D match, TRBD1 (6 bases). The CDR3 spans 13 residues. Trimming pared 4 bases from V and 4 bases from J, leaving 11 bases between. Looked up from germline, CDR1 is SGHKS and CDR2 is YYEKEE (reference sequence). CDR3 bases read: TGTGCCAGCAGCCAACAGGGAACCACTGAA. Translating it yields CASSQQGTTE. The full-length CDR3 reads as CASSQQGTTEAFF.

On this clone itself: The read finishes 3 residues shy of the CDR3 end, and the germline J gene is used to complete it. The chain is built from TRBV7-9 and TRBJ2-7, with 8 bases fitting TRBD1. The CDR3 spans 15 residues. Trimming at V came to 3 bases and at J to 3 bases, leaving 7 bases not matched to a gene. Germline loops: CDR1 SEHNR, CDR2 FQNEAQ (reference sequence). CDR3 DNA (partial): TGTGCCAGCAGCTTTTCGGACAGGGTCTTCTACGAG. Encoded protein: CASSFSDRVFYE. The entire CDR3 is CASSFSDRVFYEQYF.

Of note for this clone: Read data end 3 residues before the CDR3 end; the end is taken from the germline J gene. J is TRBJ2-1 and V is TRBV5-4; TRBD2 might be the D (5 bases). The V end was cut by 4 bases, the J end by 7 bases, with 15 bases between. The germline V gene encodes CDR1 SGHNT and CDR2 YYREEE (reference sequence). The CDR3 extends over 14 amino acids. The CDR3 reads CASSVTNTGNEQFF. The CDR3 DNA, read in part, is TGTGCCAGCAGCGTCACCAACACGGGGAATGAG.

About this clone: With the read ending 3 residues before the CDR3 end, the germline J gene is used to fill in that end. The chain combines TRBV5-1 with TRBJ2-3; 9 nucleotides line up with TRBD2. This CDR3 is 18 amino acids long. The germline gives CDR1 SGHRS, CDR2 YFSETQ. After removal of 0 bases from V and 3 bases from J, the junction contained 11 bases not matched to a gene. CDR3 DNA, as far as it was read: TGCGCCAGCAGCTTGGCCTCGGCGGGAGGGCCCCCTACAGATACG. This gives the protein CASSLASAGGPPTDT. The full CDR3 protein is CASSLASAGGPPTDTQYF.

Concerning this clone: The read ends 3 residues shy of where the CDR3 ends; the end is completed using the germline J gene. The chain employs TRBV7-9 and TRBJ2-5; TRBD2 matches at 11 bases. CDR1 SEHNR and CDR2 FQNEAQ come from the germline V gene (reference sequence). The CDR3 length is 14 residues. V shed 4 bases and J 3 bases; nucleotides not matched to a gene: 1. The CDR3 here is CASSSTSGEETQYF. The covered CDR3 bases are TGTGCCAGCAGCTCGACTAGCGGGGAAGAGACC.

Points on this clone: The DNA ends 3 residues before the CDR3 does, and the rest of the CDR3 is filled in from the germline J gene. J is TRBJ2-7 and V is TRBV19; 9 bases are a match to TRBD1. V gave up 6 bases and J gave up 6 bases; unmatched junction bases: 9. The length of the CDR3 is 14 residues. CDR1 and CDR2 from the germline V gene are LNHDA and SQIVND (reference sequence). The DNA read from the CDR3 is TGTGCCAGTAGGATGACAGGGGGGCCCTCCGAG. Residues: CASRMTGGPSE. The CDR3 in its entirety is CASRMTGGPSEQYF.

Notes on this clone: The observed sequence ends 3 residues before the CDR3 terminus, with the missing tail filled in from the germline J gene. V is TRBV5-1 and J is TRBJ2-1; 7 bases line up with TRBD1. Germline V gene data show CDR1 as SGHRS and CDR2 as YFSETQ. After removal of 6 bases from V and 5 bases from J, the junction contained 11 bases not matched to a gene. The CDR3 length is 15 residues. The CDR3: CASTQYGTENNEQFF. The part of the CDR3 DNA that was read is TGCGCCAGCACCCAGTATGGGACAGAAAACAATGAG.

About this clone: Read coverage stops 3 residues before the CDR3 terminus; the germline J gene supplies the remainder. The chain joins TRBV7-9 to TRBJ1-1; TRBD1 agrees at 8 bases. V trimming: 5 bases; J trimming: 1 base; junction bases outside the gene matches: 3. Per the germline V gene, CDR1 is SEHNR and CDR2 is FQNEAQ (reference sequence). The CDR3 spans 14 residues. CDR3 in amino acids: CASSIGQGNTEAFF. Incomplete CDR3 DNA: TGTGCCAGCAGCATCGGACAGGGGAACACTGAA.

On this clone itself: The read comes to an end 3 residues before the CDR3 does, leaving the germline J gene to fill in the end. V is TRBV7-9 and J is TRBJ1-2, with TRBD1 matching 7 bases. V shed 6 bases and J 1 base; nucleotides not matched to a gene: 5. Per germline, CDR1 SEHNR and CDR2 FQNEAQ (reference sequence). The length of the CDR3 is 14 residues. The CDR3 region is CASRTTGINYGYTF. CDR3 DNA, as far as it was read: TGTGCCAGCAGGACGACAGGGATTAACTATGGC.

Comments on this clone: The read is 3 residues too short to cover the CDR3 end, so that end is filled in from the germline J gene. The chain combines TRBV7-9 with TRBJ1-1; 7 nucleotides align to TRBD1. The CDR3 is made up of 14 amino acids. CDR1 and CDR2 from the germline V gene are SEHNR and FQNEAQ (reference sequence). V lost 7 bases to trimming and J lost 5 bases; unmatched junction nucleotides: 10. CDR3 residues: CASTRQGWGTEAFF. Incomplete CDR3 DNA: TGTGCCAGCACCCGACAGGGATGGGGAACTGAA.